This is a list of T cell receptor beta chains from one sample in a study of beta chain features in type 1 diabetes. TCRdb's copy holds only in-frame clones and misses some; the assay was immunoSEQ multiplex PCR. The table shows roughly 160,000 clones, with 6.5% to 10% occurring only once. Sequencing input: central memory CD4+ T cells from blood. These receptors all stem from a woman aged 18-30 years with type 1 diabetes. The CDR3 runs from the conserved cysteine through the conserved F or W. A D gene is named only where the DNA matches it firmly. Expanded clones get a size class; other rows say once, few or many, or leave the size out.

j_call: TRBJ2-3; clone_size: .; v_call: TRBV4-3; cdr3_length: 14; d_call: .; cdr3_aa: CASSQDRALDTQYF; cdr3_nt: TGCGCCAGCAGCCAAGACAGGGCCCTAGATACGCAGTATTTT
j_call: TRBJ2-3; clone_size: .; v_call: TRBV29-1; cdr3_length: 14; d_call: TRBD2; cdr3_aa: CSVERGEATDTQYF; cdr3_nt: TGCAGCGTTGAGCGGGGGGAAGCGACAGATACGCAGTATTTT
j_call: TRBJ2-7; clone_size: .; v_call: TRBV5-5; cdr3_length: 14; d_call: .; cdr3_aa: CASSFERVSYEQYF; cdr3_nt: TGTGCCAGCAGCTTTGAGCGGGTCTCCTACGAGCAGTACTTC
j_call: TRBJ2-2; clone_size: few; v_call: TRBV4-3; cdr3_length: 13; d_call: .; cdr3_aa: CASSPGQPGELFF; cdr3_nt: TGCGCCAGCAGCCCGGGACAACCCGGGGAGCTGTTTTTT
j_call: TRBJ2-5; clone_size: few; v_call: TRBV9; cdr3_length: 15; d_call: TRBD2; cdr3_aa: CASSVVQGGQETQYF; cdr3_nt: TGTGCCAGCAGCGTAGTCCAGGGAGGGCAAGAGACCCAGTACTTC
j_call: TRBJ2-7; clone_size: .; v_call: TRBV28; cdr3_length: 15; d_call: TRBD1; cdr3_aa: CASSPSYGTAYEQYF; cdr3_nt: TGTGCCAGCAGTCCCTCGTACGGGACAGCTTACGAGCAGTACTTC
j_call: TRBJ1-1; clone_size: .; v_call: TRBV5-1; cdr3_length: 14; d_call: .; cdr3_aa: CASSGGTSHTEAFF; cdr3_nt: TGCGCCAGCAGCGGGGGGACGTCACACACTGAAGCTTTCTTT
j_call: TRBJ1-3; clone_size: few; v_call: TRBV28; cdr3_length: 15; d_call: .; cdr3_aa: CASSSPVVSGNTIYF; cdr3_nt: TGTGCCAGCAGTTCCCCAGTTGTCTCTGGAAACACCATATATTTT
j_call: TRBJ2-2; clone_size: once; v_call: TRBV4-3; cdr3_length: 15; d_call: .; cdr3_aa: CASSQDFNRPGELFF; cdr3_nt: TGCGCCAGCAGCCAAGATTTTAACAGGCCCGGGGAGCTGTTTTTT
j_call: TRBJ2-1; clone_size: few; v_call: TRBV30; cdr3_length: 12; d_call: .; cdr3_aa: CAWSPTAYEQFF; cdr3_nt: TGTGCCTGGAGCCCAACAGCTTATGAGCAGTTCTTC
j_call: TRBJ2-1; clone_size: .; v_call: TRBV19; cdr3_length: 14; d_call: .; cdr3_aa: CASSIGGERRDQFF; cdr3_nt: TGTGCCAGTAGTATAGGGGGCGAGCGGCGGGACCAGTTCTTC
j_call: TRBJ2-3; clone_size: few; v_call: TRBV6-6; cdr3_length: 14; d_call: TRBD2; cdr3_aa: CASSYRGGTDTQYF; cdr3_nt: TGTGCCAGCAGTTACCGGGGGGGGACAGATACGCAGTATTTT